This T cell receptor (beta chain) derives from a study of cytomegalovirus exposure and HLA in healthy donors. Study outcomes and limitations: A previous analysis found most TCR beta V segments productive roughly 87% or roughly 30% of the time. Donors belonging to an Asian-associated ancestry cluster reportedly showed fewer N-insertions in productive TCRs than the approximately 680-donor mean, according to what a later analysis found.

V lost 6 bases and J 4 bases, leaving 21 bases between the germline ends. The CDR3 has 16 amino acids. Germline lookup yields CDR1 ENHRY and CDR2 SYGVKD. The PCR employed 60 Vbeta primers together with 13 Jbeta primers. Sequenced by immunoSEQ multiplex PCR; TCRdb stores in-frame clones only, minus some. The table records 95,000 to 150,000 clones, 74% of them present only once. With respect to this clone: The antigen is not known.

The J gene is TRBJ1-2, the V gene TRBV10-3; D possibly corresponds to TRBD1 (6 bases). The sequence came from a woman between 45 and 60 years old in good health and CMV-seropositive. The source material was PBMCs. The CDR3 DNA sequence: TGTGCCATCAGGGCATGGAACGGACAGTGGGGCTATGGCTACACCTTC. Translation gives CAIRAWNGQWGYGYTF.